This TCR beta chain was observed in a study of blood T cell repertoires in COVID-19. The overall study: Sites across the United States, Italy and Spain contributed samples from acute and convalescent COVID-19. The cDNA or gDNA used as material had been derived from T cells, B-cell-depleted T cells, or PBMCs.

CDR1 and CDR2 (germline): SNHLY, FYNNEI. V gave up 6 bases and J gave up 1 base; unmatched junction bases: 6. CDR3 length equals 15 residues. In the original workflow: Estimation of nucleated cell counts relied on the amplification of reference gene primers. Using immunoSEQ multiplex PCR, the repertoire was profiled, and TCRdb retains in-frame clones only, with some absent. V, J and clone size were drawn from that table, and D and trimming were deduced from the DNA. In the table there are about 190,000 clones, roughly 85% of which are singletons. V usage is TRBV2 and J usage is TRBJ1-5; the match to TRBD1 covers 7 bases. The TCR sequence derives from a woman in her seventies with acute or convalescent COVID-19. Material for sequencing was peripheral blood. In DNA form, the CDR3 reads TGTGCCAGCAGGGGCGACAGGGTAAGCAATCAGCCCCAGCATTTT. Translated: CASRGDRVSNQPQHF.